The 9 T cell receptor beta chains in this list originate from one sample, sequenced in a study of T cell responses to AZD1222 COVID-19 vaccine. Repertoires were generated with immunoSEQ multiplex PCR, while TCRdb's copy carries only in-frame clones and drops some. This sample has tens of thousands of clones, with about 81% found just once. Sequences were derived from peripheral blood, sampled 28 days after the second AZD1222 dose. The receptors originated from an adult who received the AZD1222 COVID-19 vaccine.

V usage is TRBV11-2 and J usage is TRBJ2-7, with a possible D match to TRBD2 (6 bases). Germline V CDR1 and CDR2: SGHAT, FQNNGV. Trimming took 5 bases from V and 2 from J, leaving 7 bases between them. This CDR3 contains 12 residues. CDR3 amino acids: CASSRGAYEQYF. CDR3 nucleotides: TGTGCCAGCAGCCGCGGGGCCTACGAGCAGTACTTC.

The rearrangement links TRBV29-1 to TRBJ2-7; D may correspond to TRBD1 or TRBD2 (5 bases each). Germline lookup yields CDR1 SQVTM and CDR2 ANQGSEA. Trimming pared 7 bases from V and 3 bases from J, leaving 13 bases between. The CDR3 runs 12 residues. The CDR3 DNA reads as TGCAGCGCCCGGAGAGGGGTCTACGAGCAGTACTTC. Its translation: CSARRGVYEQYF.

The chain carries TRBV6-5 and TRBJ1-5; D unclear. CDR3 length: 15 residues. CDR1 and CDR2 (germline): MNHEY, SVGAGI. The V and J ends lost 7 bases and 3 bases respectively, with 16 bases between them. The CDR3 DNA reads TGTGCCAGCACCCCTTCCCGCTTTTCCAATCAGCCCCAGCATTTT. Translating gives CASTPSRFSNQPQHF.

V gene TRBV15 combines with J gene TRBJ2-5; D not resolved. Deletions cut 0 bases from V and 1 base from J, with 3 bases between. The CDR3 spans 13 residues. Germline loops: CDR1 LNHNV, CDR2 YYDKDF (reference sequence). The CDR3 loop reads CATSRDPQETQYF. CDR3 coding DNA: TGTGCCACCAGCAGAGACCCCCAAGAGACCCAGTACTTC.

V and J are TRBV27 and TRBJ1-1; D remains ambiguous. From germline, CDR1 is MNHEY and CDR2 SMNVEV (reference sequence). This CDR3 spans 11 amino acids. The V gene lost 5 bases and the J gene lost 8 bases, with 9 bases spanning the gap. CDR3 amino acids: CASSAGLEAFF. The CDR3, as DNA: TGTGCCAGCAGTGCCGGACTGGAAGCTTTCTTT.

V and J are TRBV6-5 and TRBJ2-5; the D gene is possibly TRBD1 (7 bases). The CDR3 contains 14 residues. Germline loops: CDR1 MNHEY, CDR2 SVGAGI. V was cut by 6 bases and J by 5 bases, with 16 bases left in between. CDR3 bases: TGTGCCAGCAGGCAGGGGGGTAGCATGGAGACCCAGTACTTC. It codes for CASRQGGSMETQYF.

The rearrangement joins TRBV30 to TRBJ1-1; D is uncertain. Trimming cost V 0 bases and J 0 bases, with 8 bases left between them. The CDR3 runs to 14 residues. Germline CDR1 reads GTSNPN; CDR2 reads SVGIG (reference sequence). The CDR3 loop is CAWSVGVVNTEAFF. The CDR3 DNA sequence: TGTGCCTGGAGTGTAGGCGTGGTGAACACTGAAGCTTTCTTT.

The CDR3 here is CASSQDFGTSLWATDTQYF. CDR3 in DNA: TGCGCCAGCAGCCAAGATTTCGGGACTAGCTTATGGGCCACAGATACGCAGTATTTT. The chain links TRBV4-3 to TRBJ2-3; 9 bases map to TRBD2. Per the germline V gene, CDR1 is LGHNA and CDR2 is YSLEER. The ends lost 0 bases at V and 2 bases at J; junction bases unmatched: 12. CDR3 length: 19 amino acids.

Turning to this clone: An end of the junction differs from the germline gene, which may be a read error. J is TRBJ1-2 and V is TRBV29-1; 9 positions agree with TRBD1. Germline assignment: CDR1 SQVTM and CDR2 ANQGSEA. The CDR3 is 12 residues long. Written as DNA, the CDR3 is TGCAGCGGTGAACAGGGGGCGGAAGGCTACACCTTC. Translating it yields CSGEQGAEGYTF.